These 30 T cell receptor beta chains were sequenced from one sample in a study of read filtering for tumor transcriptome and immune sequencing. Molecular barcoded adaptors covering alpha/delta and beta/gamma chains were used on approximately 400 ng RNA. TCRdb recomputed calls from the reads with MiXCR, one row per CDR3 protein. The sample lists about 130,000 distinct CDR3 sequences, roughly 13% occurring once. The sequenced material came from a population of CD138-negative cells sorted from bone marrow. Receptor source: a donor aged 40 or older with multiple myeloma.

Notes on this clonotype: Since a much larger clone is just one base distant, this may be a read error. This likely comes from a read error, as the CDR3 has no conserved phenylalanine or tryptophan at its end. V is TRBV27 and J is TRBJ2-2, with a tentative D call TRBD1 (6 bases). V dropped 1 base and J dropped 7 bases, with 7 bases sitting between them. The CDR3 sequence is 13 residues long. Germline V gene lookup returns CDR1 MNHEY and CDR2 SMNVEV (reference sequence). The CDR3 here is CASSLLGGGELFL. In DNA form, the CDR3 reads TGTGCCAGCAGTTTATTAGGGGGCGGGGAGCTGTTTCTT.

This clonotype was counted ten times or more. This chain connects TRBV7-9 to TRBJ2-5; no definite D call. The CDR3 has 14 residues. The germline CDR1 and CDR2 sequences are SEHNR and FQNEAQ (reference sequence). V lost 5 bases and J lost 4, with 14 bases in between. The CDR3 nucleotides are TGTGCCAGCAGCCAGCTAGGCCTAGGAGAGACCCAGTACTTC. Translation gives CASSQLGLGETQYF.

This sequence joins TRBV3-1 and TRBJ2-4; no firm D call. This CDR3 comprises 13 residues. Germline CDR1 reads LGHDT; CDR2 reads YNNKEL (reference sequence). The ends were cut back, 0 bases at V and 3 bases at J, with 3 bases in the middle. The DNA for the CDR3 is TGTGCCAGCAGCCAAGATTTCAAAAACATTCAGTACTTC. Translation: CASSQDFKNIQYF.

This clonotype was seen ten or more times. The J gene is TRBJ2-2, the V gene TRBV7-3; no definite D call. The CDR3 is made up of 14 amino acids. Germline values: CDR1 SGHTA, CDR2 FQGTGA. With 4 bases removed from V and 3 bases from J, the gap between germline ends came to 9 bases. CDR3 amino acids: CASSSNTDTGELFF. CDR3 DNA sequence: TGTGCCAGCAGCTCCAACACCGACACCGGGGAGCTGTTTTTT. Supplemented by reference TRBV7-3 and TRBJ2-2, the full variable domain reads GAGVSQTPSNKVTEKGKYVELRCDPISGHTALYWYRQSLGQGPEFLIYFQGTGAADDSGLPNDRFFAVRPEGSVSTLKIQRTERGDSAVYLCASSSNTDTGELFFGEGSRLTVL.

This clonotype has a count of ten or more. This sequence joins TRBV29-1 and TRBJ2-1, with TRBD1 as a possible D gene (5 bases). The V end was cut by 3 bases, the J end by 10 bases, with 19 bases between. The CDR3 contains 14 residues. Per germline, CDR1 SQVTM and CDR2 ANQGSEA. The CDR3 bases are TGCAGCGTTGAGCCAGGGCCCCTGGTAGGAGAGCAGTTCTTC. This sequence encodes CSVEPGPLVGEQFF.

As to this clonotype: A much bigger clone sits one base away, suggesting this may be a read error. Because it lacks the conserved phenylalanine or tryptophan at the end, this CDR3 is likely a read error. The chain uses TRBV7-2 and TRBJ2-2, with 10 bases identical to TRBD1. Germline V gives CDR1 SGHTA, CDR2 FQGNSA. Trimming cost V 1 base and J 6 bases; bases outside gene matches: 2. The CDR3 consists of 15 residues. CDR3 protein: CASSLGQGASGELFY. Here the CDR3 DNA reads TGTGCCAGCAGCTTAGGACAGGGGGCGTCCGGGGAGCTGTTTTAT.

This clonotype was counted ten times or more. The DNA for the CDR3 is TGTGCCAGCAAAAGACAGGATTTTGGCTACACCTTC. Translated, it gives CASKRQDFGYTF. This rearrangement joins TRBV2 to TRBJ1-2, with a tentative D call TRBD1 (6 bases). V lost 7 bases and J 7 bases, leaving 13 bases between the germline ends. Germline V gene lookup returns CDR1 SNHLY and CDR2 FYNNEI. The CDR3 totals 12 residues.

As for this clonotype: Germline is not matched at one junction end, which may reflect a read error. The chain carries TRBV4-1 and TRBJ1-1; 9 bases match TRBD1. CDR3 length equals 16 residues. The germline CDR1 and CDR2 sequences are MGHRA and YSYEKL. The chain's CDR3 is CASSQGTGSFSVEASF. CDR3 bases: TGCGCCAGCAGCCAGGGGACAGGGTCGTTTTCAGTAGAAGCTTCCTTT.

This clonotype was counted many times. V usage is TRBV19 and J usage is TRBJ2-1; 8 nucleotides align to TRBD2. The CDR3 contains 16 residues. Germline assignment: CDR1 LNHDA and CDR2 SQIVND (reference sequence). The trim removed 0 bases at V and 5 bases at J, leaving 6 bases unmatched. The CDR3 sequence is CASSIDREGRNNEQFF. The CDR3 DNA reads as TGTGCCAGTAGTATAGATCGGGAGGGTAGGAACAATGAGCAGTTCTTC. Full variable domain (rest looked up from reference TRBV19 and TRBJ2-1): DGGITQSPKYLFRKEGQNVTLSCEQNLNHDAMYWYRQDPGQGLRLIYYSQIVNDFQKGDIAEGYSVSREKKESFPLTVTSAQKNPTAFYLCASSIDREGRNNEQFFGPGTRLTVL.

With regard to this clonotype: A much larger clone differs from this one at a single base, so this may be a read error. Here the CDR3 DNA reads TGTGCCAGCAGTTACCGCAGGGGGCAGGGAGGTACGCAGTATTTT. Encoded protein: CASSYRRGQGGTQYF. This chain links TRBV12-3 or TRBV12-4 with TRBJ2-3; 8 bases agree with TRBD1. CDR3 length: 15 amino acids. V dropped 4 bases and J dropped 8; count of bases not matched to a gene: 11.

In its sample, this clonotype was seen many times. The rearrangement joins TRBV29-1 to TRBJ1-1; D is perhaps TRBD1 (5 bases). This CDR3 is built from 10 residues. V shed 5 bases and J shed 8 bases, with 9 bases lying between them. Per the germline V gene, CDR1 is SQVTM and CDR2 is ANQGSEA. The CDR3 bases are TGCAGCGTTTTTGGGGGGGAAGCTTTCTTT. It is translated as CSVFGGEAFF.

The chain links TRBV29-1 to TRBJ2-5; 10 bases agree with TRBD2. The V gene end was trimmed by 4 bases and the J gene end by 2 bases; junction bases not matched to a gene: 7. The CDR3 is 15 amino acids. Germline-derived CDR1 and CDR2 are SQVTM and ANQGSEA. This CDR3 is CSVGPSGRSQETQYF. In nucleotides, the CDR3 is TGCAGCGTTGGACCTAGCGGGAGAAGTCAAGAGACCCAGTACTTC. The entire variable domain, with the rest obtained from reference TRBV29-1 and TRBJ2-5, is as follows: SAVISQKPSRDICQRGTSLTIQCQVDSQVTMMFWYRQQPGQSLTLIATANQGSEATYESGFVIDKFPISRPNLTFSTLTVSNMSPEDSSIYLCSVGPSGRSQETQYFGPGTRLLVL.

This clonotype was seen many times. This sequence joins TRBV7-8 and TRBJ1-5, with TRBD1 matching over 9 bases. The ends lost 5 bases at V and 4 bases at J; junction bases unmatched: 6. This CDR3 region has 15 residues. The V gene's germline CDR1 is SGHVS and CDR2 FQNEAQ. This CDR3 reads CASSPRTGDNQPQHF. CDR3 DNA sequence: TGTGCCAGCAGCCCCCGGACAGGGGATAATCAGCCCCAGCATTTT.

This clonotype came up many times. This chain links TRBV6-1 with TRBJ1-1; D is perhaps TRBD1 (6 bases). The V end was cut by 6 bases, the J end by 2 bases, with 13 bases between. CDR3 length: 14 amino acids. Germline assignment: CDR1 MNHNS and CDR2 SASEGT. The CDR3 reads CASRKDRTNTEAFF. DNA of the CDR3: TGTGCCAGCAGGAAAGACAGGACCAACACTGAAGCTTTCTTT.

This clonotype was seen a handful of times. The junction does not match germline at one end; this may be a read error. The chain joins TRBV4-3 to TRBJ1-5; 7 bases fit TRBD1. Per germline, CDR1 LGHNA and CDR2 YSLEER. This CDR3 is 14 amino acids long. The CDR3 nucleotides read TGCGCTAGCAGCCTCGGGACAGCCGGGCAGCCCCAGCATTTT. Its translation: CASSLGTAGQPQHF.

This clonotype was observed at least ten times. The J gene is TRBJ2-1, the V gene TRBV7-2; 9 bases map to TRBD1. Germline CDR1 reads SGHTA; CDR2 reads FQGNSA. CDR3 length: 14 residues. The V segment lost 4 bases and the J segment 5 bases; nucleotides outside the gene matches: 3. The CDR3 loop reads CASSSGQGNNEQFF. CDR3 nucleotide sequence: TGTGCCAGCAGCTCGGGACAGGGAAACAATGAGCAGTTCTTC.

This clonotype has a count of ten or more. This chain joins TRBV5-1 and TRBJ2-1, with D perhaps matching TRBD2 (5 bases). This CDR3 has 15 residues. Trimming removed 1 base at V and 0 bases at J, with 8 bases between. Germline loops: CDR1 SGHRS, CDR2 YFSETQ. CDR3 sequence: CASSLNGNSYNEQFF. The DNA of the CDR3 is TGCGCCAGCAGCTTGAACGGGAACTCCTACAATGAGCAGTTCTTC.

Comment on this clonotype: A much larger clone lies one base from this, so it may be a read error. The CDR3 ends on some other residue instead of the conserved phenylalanine or tryptophan, so this is likely a read error. The V and J genes are TRBV18 and TRBJ1-2; TRBD1 agrees at 7 bases. The CDR3 runs 17 residues. The germline V gene has CDR1 KGHSH and CDR2 LQKENI. Trimming cost V 5 bases and J 5 bases; bases outside gene matches: 17. Here the CDR3 DNA reads TGTGCCAGCTCAGGACCTGACAGGGCCGAGCTAGATTATGGCTACACCCTC. This translates into CASSGPDRAELDYGYTL.

A remark on this clonotype: A far larger clone is only one base removed, so a read error is likely. The V gene is TRBV12-3 or TRBV12-4, the J gene TRBJ2-1, with a tentative D call TRBD2 (6 bases). This CDR3 is built from 18 residues. V was shortened by 6 bases and J by 0 bases, with 21 bases between the two germline ends. CDR3 amino acids: CASRSLRRPGVSYNEQFF. In DNA form, the CDR3 reads TGTGCCAGCAGATCATTGAGGCGGCCGGGGGTCTCCTACAATGAGCAGTTCTTC.

In its sample, this clonotype was seen many times. The chain recombines TRBV10-3 with TRBJ2-1, with 7 nucleotides matching TRBD2. Germline loops: CDR1 ENHRY, CDR2 SYGVKD. The junction had 12 bases not matched to a gene; V was cut back by 4 bases and J by 6 bases. This CDR3 has 16 residues. The CDR3 nucleotides are TGTGCCATCAGTGCCGGCGGGGCGGGAGCGGTCAATGAGCAGTTCTTC. Translated, it gives CAISAGGAGAVNEQFF.

This clonotype was detected many times. This rearrangement joins TRBV19 to TRBJ2-2; a weak D match, TRBD1 (6 bases). Trimming stripped 3 bases from V and 1 base from J, with 15 bases between. This CDR3 has 17 residues. Germline assignment: CDR1 LNHDA and CDR2 SQIVND (reference sequence). The CDR3 region is CASSMFKGDLNTGELFF. The DNA of the CDR3 is TGTGCCAGTAGTATGTTCAAGGGGGACCTGAACACCGGGGAGCTGTTTTTT.

The chain carries TRBV6-5 and TRBJ2-1; the D gene is possibly TRBD2 (5 bases). From germline, CDR1 is MNHEY and CDR2 SVGAGI. Trimming stripped 2 bases from V and 3 bases from J, with 8 bases between. The CDR3 spans 14 residues. CDR3 in amino acids: CASSYGSGYNEQFF. DNA of the CDR3: TGTGCCAGCAGTTACGGGAGTGGCTACAATGAGCAGTTCTTC.

This clonotype was seen a few times. This rearrangement joins TRBV20-1 to TRBJ2-3; D is unresolved. Germline V CDR1 and CDR2: DFQATT, SNEGSKA (reference sequence). The V end was cut by 3 bases, the J end by 4 bases, with 14 bases between. This CDR3 region has 14 residues. In DNA form, the CDR3 reads TGCAGTGCTAGTAGGCCCATGAGGCCAGATACGCAGTATTTT. Encoded protein: CSASRPMRPDTQYF.

This clonotype appeared many times. This chain joins TRBV4-1 and TRBJ2-7, with 10 nucleotides matching TRBD2. The CDR3 consists of 14 residues. Unmatched junction bases numbered 9, after V lost 10 bases and J lost 3 bases. Germline CDR1 reads MGHRA; CDR2 reads YSYEKL. The CDR3 DNA reads TGCGCCATCCCTAGCGGGAGAGGGGACTACGAGCAGTACTTC. It codes for CAIPSGRGDYEQYF.

This clonotype was seen many times. V gene TRBV5-1 combines with J gene TRBJ2-1, with D perhaps matching TRBD1 (6 bases). Per germline, CDR1 SGHRS and CDR2 YFSETQ. The V end was cut by 2 bases, the J end by 5 bases, with 14 bases between. The CDR3 has 15 amino acids. CDR3 nucleotide sequence: TGCGCCAGCAGCTTATACGACAGGCGCAACAATGAGCAGTTCTTC. It translates to CASSLYDRRNNEQFF.

The CDR3 nucleotides are TGTGCCGTCTTTTTTAGGGGAAGGTACACTGAAGCTTTCTTT. It specifies CAVFFRGRYTEAFF. The chain links TRBV30 to TRBJ1-1, with D maybe TRBD1 (5 bases). The CDR3 has 14 residues. Germline CDR1 is GTSNPN and CDR2 is SVGIG (reference sequence). V was trimmed by 8 bases and J by 3 bases, leaving 19 bases between them.

This clonotype has a count of ten or more. V is TRBV19 and J is TRBJ2-7, with TRBD2 identical over 8 bases. J gave up 2 bases and V 4 bases, and 4 bases lay outside the gene matches. Per the germline V gene, CDR1 is LNHDA and CDR2 is SQIVND (reference sequence). The CDR3 length is 14 residues. CDR3 DNA sequence: TGTGCCAGTAGTACTAGCGGGTTTCCCTACGAGCAGTACTTC. Encoded protein: CASSTSGFPYEQYF.

As regards this clonotype: This may come from a read error, since a much larger clone is one base off. The chain links TRBV20-1 to TRBJ2-5; D gene uncertain. Per the germline V gene, CDR1 is DFQATT and CDR2 is SNEGSKA (reference sequence). The CDR3 contains 13 residues. The CDR3 loop is CSAHAARQETQCF. CDR3 coding DNA: TGCAGTGCCCACGCAGCTAGACAAGAGACCCAGTGCTTC.

This clonotype was picked up many times. The CDR3: CASSPDKSSYNEQFF. The CDR3 nucleotides read TGTGCCAGCAGTCCGGACAAGAGCTCCTACAATGAGCAGTTCTTC. The chain combines TRBV12-3 or TRBV12-4 with TRBJ2-1, with a tentative D call TRBD1 (5 bases). The CDR3 length is 15 residues. V dropped 5 bases and J dropped 0 bases, with 11 bases sitting between them.

In its sample, this clonotype was seen many times. V gene TRBV6-2 or TRBV6-3 combines with J gene TRBJ1-2; D uncertain. CDR3 size: 15 residues. CDR1 is MNHEY and CDR2 is SVGEGT in the germline V gene. Between the trimmed V and J ends, which lost 4 bases and 4 bases, there was a span of 16 bases. The DNA for the CDR3 is TGTGCCAGCAGTTGGGCGGAAGACTCCGGCTATGGCTACACCTTC. It codes for CASSWAEDSGYGYTF.